These 27 T cell receptor beta chains originate from one sample sequenced in a study of T cell repertoires in cytomegalovirus infection. TCRdb re-called the reads with MiXCR, one entry per CDR3 protein. The top ten hold over 3.5% of the sample, which has fewer than 350,000 distinct CDR3 sequences, over 7.5% seen once. Sequencing was performed on PBMCs. These TCRs come from a human donor in good health (CMV status not recorded). Some clones in this sample may be carry-over from other donors' samples.

As regards this clonotype: A much larger clone lies one base from this, so it may be a read error. The rearrangement joins TRBV12-3 or TRBV12-4 to TRBJ1-1, with D maybe TRBD1 (6 bases). This CDR3 region has 13 residues. CDR3 sequence: CASSLVRDTAAFF. The CDR3, as DNA: TGTGCCAGCAGTTTAGTCAGGGACACTGCAGCTTTCTTT.

This clonotype was recorded many times. This sequence joins TRBV6-1 and TRBJ2-5; TRBD1 agrees at 9 bases. In germline, CDR1 is MNHNS, CDR2 SASEGT. Trimming removed 5 bases from V and 1 base from J; junction bases left unmatched: 5. The CDR3 is made up of 15 amino acids. DNA of the CDR3: TGTGCCAGCAGTTGGGGACAGGGTGGCCAAGAGACCCAGTACTTC. It yields the protein CASSWGQGGQETQYF.

Many counts were recorded for this clonotype. The V gene is TRBV7-8, the J gene TRBJ2-7; perhaps D is TRBD1 or TRBD2 (5 bases each). The V gene lost 0 bases and the J gene lost 2 bases, with 8 bases spanning the gap. The CDR3 length is 14 residues. The V gene's germline CDR1 is SGHVS and CDR2 FQNEAQ. CDR3 nucleotide sequence: TGTGCCAGCAGCTTAGCGGGGGACGCCTACGAGCAGTACTTC. It is translated as CASSLAGDAYEQYF. The full variable domain, its missing parts supplied by reference TRBV7-8 and TRBJ2-7, is GAGVSQSPRYKVAKRGQDVALRCDPISGHVSLFWYQQALGQGPEFLTYFQNEAQLDKSGLPSDRFFAERPEGSVSTLKIQRTQQEDSAVYLCASSLAGDAYEQYFGPGTRLTVT.

V and J are TRBV6-1 and TRBJ1-4; TRBD1 agrees at 7 bases. The V gene's germline CDR1 is MNHNS and CDR2 SASEGT. The CDR3 totals 12 residues. V gave up 8 bases and J gave up 14 bases; unmatched junction bases: 11. CDR3 coding DNA: TGTGCCAGCCTTACTCCAGGGGGACGGCTGTTTTTT. Its translation is CASLTPGGRLFF.

This clonotype has only a few counts. V and J are TRBV4-1 and TRBJ1-6, with D hard to call. The V end lost 0 bases, the J end lost 9 bases, and 15 bases lay between the germline ends. The CDR3 is 16 residues long. Germline V gives CDR1 MGHRA, CDR2 YSYEKL. CDR3 coding DNA: TGCGCCAGCAGCCAAGATGATGTCGAAAGCGGTTCACCCCTCCACTTT. It is translated as CASSQDDVESGSPLHF.

This clonotype has more than one count but fewer than ten. In DNA form, the CDR3 reads TGCGCCAGCAGCCAAGATCGAGTCAGCCGAGGAGGGGGTTTCTTT. Amino acids: CASSQDRVSRGGGFF. This chain joins TRBV4-1 and TRBJ1-1; TRBD1 is a possible D gene (6 bases). CDR1 is MGHRA, CDR2 YSYEKL, per germline. This CDR3 has 15 amino acids. Trimming took 0 bases from V and 13 from J, leaving 21 bases between them.

This clonotype was counted between two and nine times. CDR3: CASSFQKLEAFF. The CDR3 bases are TGTGCCAGCAGCTTCCAAAAACTTGAAGCTTTCTTT. This chain connects TRBV7-2 to TRBJ1-1; D gene uncertain. CDR1 is SGHTA and CDR2 is FQGNSA in the germline V gene. V was trimmed by 3 bases and J by 7 bases, leaving 9 bases between them. CDR3 length: 12 amino acids.

This clonotype was seen more than once but under ten times. This sequence joins TRBV15 and TRBJ2-1; no definite D call. Germline-derived CDR1 and CDR2 are LNHNV and YYDKDF (reference sequence). V lost 4 bases, J lost 1 base, and 5 bases lay in between. The CDR3 extends over 13 amino acids. CDR3 sequence: CATSKVSYNEQFF. CDR3 nucleotide sequence: TGTGCCACCAGCAAGGTTTCCTACAATGAGCAGTTCTTC.

V and J are TRBV7-2 and TRBJ1-3; a weak D match, TRBD1 (5 bases). Trimming shortened V by 1 base and J by 4 bases, and 8 bases separated the two germline ends. CDR3 length: 14 residues. Germline loops: CDR1 SGHTA, CDR2 FQGNSA. CDR3 in amino acids: CASSLGQLGNTIYF. DNA of the CDR3: TGTGCCAGCAGCTTAGGACAGTTAGGAAACACCATATATTTT. Full variable domain (rest looked up from reference TRBV7-2 and TRBJ1-3): GAGVSQSPSNKVTEKGKDVELRCDPISGHTALYWYRQSLGQGLEFLIYFQGNSAPDKSGLPSDRFSAERTGGSVSTLTIQRTQQEDSAVYLCASSLGQLGNTIYFGEGSWLTVV.

The gene calls are TRBV19 and TRBJ2-2, with D unresolved. The CDR3 is made up of 12 amino acids. Per the germline V gene, CDR1 is LNHDA and CDR2 is SQIVND (reference sequence). Trimming took off 4 bases at V and 5 bases at J, with 5 bases between the two ends. Here the CDR3 reads CASSKRTGELFF. CDR3 DNA: TGTGCCAGTAGTAAAAGGACCGGGGAGCTGTTTTTT.

The sample holds many counts of this clonotype. The rearrangement uses TRBV7-2 and TRBJ2-3, with 7 bases aligning to TRBD2. The CDR3 is 16 amino acids. The V and J ends lost 5 bases and 2 bases, in that order; junction bases with no gene match: 10. Germline V gives CDR1 SGHTA, CDR2 FQGNSA. CDR3: CASSLWGEGYTDTQYF. The CDR3, as DNA: TGTGCCAGCAGCCTTTGGGGGGAGGGGTACACAGATACGCAGTATTTT.

This rearrangement joins TRBV2 to TRBJ2-2, with TRBD1 as a possible D gene (6 bases). The germline gives CDR1 SNHLY, CDR2 FYNNEI. With 2 bases removed from V and 5 bases from J, the gap between germline ends came to 15 bases. This CDR3 has 16 residues. The CDR3 DNA sequence: TGTGCCAGCAGTGAACGTGGGACACTTTATACCGGGGAGCTGTTTTTT. Translated: CASSERGTLYTGELFF. Complete variable domain (other parts from reference TRBV2 and TRBJ2-2): EPEVTQTPSHQVTQMGQEVILRCVPISNHLYFYWYRQILGQKVEFLVSFYNNEISEKSEIFDDQFSVERPDGSNFTLKIRSTKLEDSAMYFCASSERGTLYTGELFFGEGSRLTVL.

Concerning this clonotype itself: One end of the junction varies from germline; a read error may be responsible. V is TRBV2 and J is TRBJ1-5; no definite D call. Germline values: CDR1 SNHLY, CDR2 FYNNEI. CDR3 length: 12 residues. The CDR3 spells CASSRSNQPQHF. CDR3 DNA: TGCGCCAGCAGCCGGAGCAATCAGCCCCAGCATTTT.

There are many counts of this clonotype. The chain carries TRBV7-6 and TRBJ2-7, with 9 bases that match TRBD2. J gave up 2 bases and V 6 bases, and 14 bases lay outside the gene matches. There are 17 residues in the CDR3. Per the germline V gene, CDR1 is SGHVS and CDR2 is FNYEAQ. The CDR3 nucleotides read TGTGCCAGCAGTCCCAGCGGTAGCGGGAGTGGGGCCTACGAGCAGTACTTC. Amino acids: CASSPSGSGSGAYEQYF.

In this sample, this clonotype turned up many times. The chain is built from TRBV12-3 or TRBV12-4 and TRBJ1-1; tentatively, D is TRBD1 (6 bases). Trimming took off 6 bases at V and 5 bases at J, with 19 bases between the two ends. This CDR3 comprises 15 residues. This chain's CDR3 is CASRKYTGFETEAFF. CDR3 in DNA: TGTGCCAGCAGGAAATATACAGGGTTTGAAACTGAAGCTTTCTTT.

This clonotype was seen many times. The V gene is TRBV7-2, the J gene TRBJ2-3, with a tentative D call TRBD1 (5 bases). Germline assignment: CDR1 SGHTA and CDR2 FQGNSA. Trimming took 0 bases from V and 9 from J, leaving 16 bases between them. The length of the CDR3 is 15 residues. In nucleotides, the CDR3 is TGTGCCAGCAGCTTAGCACGCAACACCCAGGGAACGCAGTATTTT. Translation: CASSLARNTQGTQYF.

The chain carries TRBV6-1 and TRBJ2-1; D may be TRBD2 (5 bases). The CDR3 length is 15 residues. Germline CDR1 and CDR2: MNHNS and SASEGT. Deletions cut 5 bases from V and 1 base from J, with 12 bases between. Written as DNA, the CDR3 is TGTGCCAGCAGTTTACGAAGCGGTTCCTACAATGAGCAGTTCTTC. It is translated as CASSLRSGSYNEQFF.

This clonotype was seen a few times. The chain has TRBV11-1 and TRBJ2-1; no clear D. The germline V gene has CDR1 SGHAT and CDR2 FQDESV (reference sequence). Trimming left V 7 bases short and J 6 bases short, with 16 bases between. The CDR3 spans 14 residues. The CDR3 nucleotides read TGTGCCAGCAAACCCCGCGGCGGATTCAATGAGCAGTTCTTC. This encodes CASKPRGGFNEQFF. The variable domain in full, completed from reference TRBV11-1 and TRBJ2-1, reads EAEVAQSPRYKITEKSQAVAFWCDPISGHATLYWYRQILGQGPELLVQFQDESVVDDSQLPKDRFSAERLKGVDSTLKIQPAELGDSAMYLCASKPRGGFNEQFFGPGTRLTVL.

This clonotype appeared a few times. This chain connects TRBV6-2 or TRBV6-3 to TRBJ2-1; possible D gene TRBD1, 5 bases. This CDR3 is 17 amino acids long. Germline V lookup: CDR1 MNHEY, CDR2 SVGEGT. Trimming stripped 7 bases from V and 3 bases from J, with 22 bases between. CDR3 in DNA: TGTGCCAGCACCCTTACCCAGCAGTCACAGGTCTACAATGAGCAGTTCTTC. The encoded protein is CASTLTQQSQVYNEQFF.

The sample holds many counts of this clonotype. The chain couples TRBV7-2 to TRBJ2-3, with 11 bases aligning to TRBD2. CDR1 SGHTA and CDR2 FQGNSA come from the germline V gene. V was pared by 5 bases and J by 2 bases, with 6 bases of the junction left unmatched. The CDR3 loop spans 16 amino acids. CDR3 protein: CASSDGTSGNTDTQYF. The CDR3 coding sequence is TGTGCCAGCAGCGACGGGACTAGCGGTAACACAGATACGCAGTATTTT.

In its sample, this clonotype was seen a few times. The genes are TRBV4-1 and TRBJ2-1, with 7 positions matching TRBD2. Germline V lookup: CDR1 MGHRA, CDR2 YSYEKL. V lost 0 bases and J lost 5; bases outside the gene matches: 22. This CDR3 has 21 amino acids. DNA for the CDR3: TGCGCCAGCAGCCAAGATCTTTGGCGGGAGTTCCCCCGAATCAGTGACAATGAGCAGTTCTTC. As protein: CASSQDLWREFPRISDNEQFF.

This sequence joins TRBV6-5 and TRBJ1-5; 11 bases match TRBD1. The germline gives CDR1 MNHEY, CDR2 SVGAGI. This CDR3 has 18 amino acids. With V trimmed by 0 bases and J by 4 bases, 8 bases remained unmatched. The CDR3 DNA reads as TGTGCCAGCAGTTACTCTCGGCCCGGGACAGGGGGGAATCAGCCCCAGCATTTT. Its translation: CASSYSRPGTGGNQPQHF.

In its sample, this clonotype was seen a few times. The rearrangement joins TRBV28 to TRBJ1-5; perhaps TRBD1 as D (5 bases). Per the germline V gene, CDR1 is MDHEN and CDR2 is SYDVKM. Trimming pared 8 bases from V and 1 base from J, leaving 12 bases between. The length of the CDR3 is 14 residues. The CDR3 is CASLPGGSNQPQHF. The CDR3 DNA reads as TGTGCCAGCCTCCCGGGGGGAAGCAATCAGCCCCAGCATTTT.

This clonotype was picked up many times. This chain uses TRBV7-2 with TRBJ1-2, with 8 bases identical to TRBD1. CDR1 is SGHTA, CDR2 FQGNSA, per germline. The CDR3 has 16 amino acids. J was trimmed by 1 base and V by 4 bases; bases with no gene match: 8. In DNA, the CDR3 is TGTGCCAGCAGCTCAGGGGGCTTGGAAGTTAACTATGGCTACACCTTC. Its translation is CASSSGGLEVNYGYTF.

The table lists this clonotype with many counts. With a much larger clone just one base away, this may be a read error. This sequence joins TRBV7-2 and TRBJ2-5, with D unclear. Trimming cost V 2 bases and J 5 bases, with 3 bases left between them. Germline V gene lookup returns CDR1 SGHTA and CDR2 FQGNSA. CDR3 length equals 11 residues. The chain's CDR3 is CASSLWETQYF. For the CDR3, the DNA is TGTGCCAGCAGCTTATGGGAGACCCAGTACTTC.

This clonotype was observed many times. The J gene is TRBJ1-2, the V gene TRBV7-2; D remains unclear. The CDR3 contains 15 residues. Trimming cost V 5 bases and J 4 bases, with 17 bases left between them. Germline-derived CDR1 and CDR2 are SGHTA and FQGNSA. DNA of the CDR3: TGTGCCAGCAGCCTCGACGGTGGAATCATCTATGGCTACACCTTC. Amino acid sequence: CASSLDGGIIYGYTF.

Many counts were recorded for this clonotype. The V gene is TRBV7-2, the J gene TRBJ2-7; D may correspond to TRBD1 or TRBD2 (6 bases each). CDR3 length: 16 amino acids. In germline, CDR1 is SGHTA, CDR2 FQGNSA. The ends were cut back, 6 bases at V and 2 bases at J, with 20 bases in the middle. CDR3 sequence (DNA): TGTGCCAGCAGGCGGGACACCAATATCAAAACCTACGAGCAGTACTTC. This sequence encodes CASRRDTNIKTYEQYF.